A single sample gave rise to the 32 T cell receptor beta chains below, sequenced in a study of blood T cell repertoires in COVID-19. TCRdb's copy holds only in-frame clones and misses some; the assay was immunoSEQ multiplex PCR. In the table there are approximately 200,000 clones, roughly 86% of which are singletons. The sequenced sample consisted of PBMCs or T cells enriched from blood (not recorded which). Receptor source: a woman aged 25 to 39 who had recovered from COVID-19.

The rearrangement links TRBV2 to TRBJ2-7; the match to TRBD2 covers 9 bases. With 8 bases clipped from V and 7 bases from J, the junction kept 24 bases outside the gene matches. Germline lookup yields CDR1 SNHLY and CDR2 FYNNEI. The CDR3 extends over 18 amino acids. The CDR3 coding sequence is TGTGCCAGCGGATTCGGGGTTGGCGGGAGGGCCTCAGGTCGGGAGCAGTACTTC. Its translation: CASGFGVGGRASGREQYF.

The gene calls are TRBV18 and TRBJ2-2, with unresolved D. Germline CDR1 is KGHSH and CDR2 is LQKENI. V lost 6 bases, J lost 2 bases, and 10 bases lay in between. The CDR3 totals 14 residues. The CDR3 loop reads CASSLPVNTGELFF. The CDR3 DNA reads TGTGCCAGCTCCCTTCCGGTTAACACCGGGGAGCTGTTTTTT.

V and J are TRBV5-1 and TRBJ2-7; D might be TRBD1 (6 bases). Germline V gene lookup returns CDR1 SGHRS and CDR2 YFSETQ. The CDR3 spans 14 residues. V lost 7 bases and J 3 bases, leaving 17 bases between the germline ends. The CDR3 spells CASRRDNSGYEQYF. The CDR3 nucleotides read TGCGCCAGCCGCCGGGACAACTCCGGCTACGAGCAGTACTTC.

This chain joins TRBV2 and TRBJ2-5; D is undetermined. Germline V lookup: CDR1 SNHLY, CDR2 FYNNEI. V shed 6 bases and J shed 2 bases, with 4 bases lying between them. CDR3 length: 11 amino acids. CDR3 sequence: CASSVQETQYF. CDR3 in DNA: TGTGCCAGCAGCGTTCAAGAGACCCAGTACTTC.

There are a few counts of this clone. J is TRBJ2-7 and V is TRBV10-1, with TRBD2 matching 7 bases. The CDR3 sequence is 14 residues long. V gave up 7 bases and J gave up 1 base; unmatched junction bases: 7. Germline CDR1 WNHNN, CDR2 SYGVQD (reference sequence). CDR3 sequence: CASTPGGRSYEQYF. For the CDR3, the DNA is TGCGCCAGCACCCCGGGGGGACGGTCCTACGAGCAGTACTTC.

The chain recombines TRBV27 with TRBJ2-3, with D perhaps TRBD1 (6 bases). Germline V gene lookup returns CDR1 MNHEY and CDR2 SMNVEV (reference sequence). Trimming stripped 3 bases from V and 4 bases from J, with 20 bases between. The CDR3 covers 17 residues. The CDR3 protein is CASSLAARGGGADTQYF. CDR3 bases: TGTGCCAGCAGTTTGGCGGCACGAGGGGGTGGGGCAGATACGCAGTATTTT.

V usage is TRBV2 and J usage is TRBJ2-2; TRBD2 agrees at 8 bases. In germline, CDR1 is SNHLY, CDR2 FYNNEI. The ends lost 6 bases at V and 5 bases at J; junction bases unmatched: 8. The CDR3 totals 15 residues. The CDR3 is CASRASGRSTGELFF. Here the CDR3 DNA reads TGTGCCAGCAGGGCTAGCGGGCGGTCTACCGGGGAGCTGTTTTTT.

The gene calls are TRBV5-1 and TRBJ2-7; the D gene is possibly TRBD2 (5 bases). The CDR3 runs 16 residues. V lost 2 bases and J 7 bases, leaving 22 bases between the germline ends. The germline CDR1 and CDR2 sequences are SGHRS and YFSETQ. The CDR3 here is CASSFLDYGPRGEQYF. Written as DNA, the CDR3 is TGCGCCAGCAGCTTCTTAGATTACGGGCCCCGAGGGGAGCAGTACTTC.

The CDR3: CASSWGTSGGENEQYF. The CDR3 bases are TGTGCCAGCAGTTGGGGGACTAGCGGGGGAGAGAACGAGCAGTACTTC. The gene calls are TRBV6-6 and TRBJ2-7, with 14 bases matching TRBD2. With V trimmed by 4 bases and J by 5 bases, 7 bases remained unmatched. The CDR3 has 16 amino acids. CDR1 and CDR2 (germline): MNHNY, SVGAGI (reference sequence).

The J gene is TRBJ2-3, the V gene TRBV9; 7 nucleotides match TRBD2. Per the germline V gene, CDR1 is SGDLS and CDR2 is YYNGEE. The CDR3 runs 15 residues. After removal of 1 base from V and 2 bases from J, the junction contained 4 bases not matched to a gene. The CDR3 protein is CASSVTAGYTDTQYF. CDR3 DNA: TGTGCCAGCAGCGTAACAGCGGGGTACACAGATACGCAGTATTTT.

The chain links TRBV19 to TRBJ1-2; the match to TRBD1 covers 12 bases. The ends lost 0 bases at V and 6 bases at J; junction bases unmatched: 11. The CDR3 length is 18 residues. From germline, CDR1 is LNHDA and CDR2 SQIVND (reference sequence). The CDR3 region is CASSIDLIGGQGAHGYTF. The CDR3, as DNA: TGTGCCAGTAGTATAGATCTAATAGGGGGACAGGGGGCTCATGGCTACACCTTC. Full variable domain (rest looked up from reference TRBV19 and TRBJ1-2): DGGITQSPKYLFRKEGQNVTLSCEQNLNHDAMYWYRQDPGQGLRLIYYSQIVNDFQKGDIAEGYSVSREKKESFPLTVTSAQKNPTAFYLCASSIDLIGGQGAHGYTFGSGTRLTVV.

In its sample, this clone was seen a few times. V is TRBV28 and J is TRBJ2-7, with 9 bases lining up with TRBD1. Germline V lookup: CDR1 MDHEN, CDR2 SYDVKM. V dropped 4 bases and J dropped 5; count of bases not matched to a gene: 12. The CDR3 extends over 16 amino acids. The CDR3 sequence: CASSSPGRTGDDEQYF. The CDR3 DNA follows: TGTGCCAGCAGTTCCCCAGGGAGGACAGGGGACGACGAGCAGTACTTC.

The chain is built from TRBV28 and TRBJ2-1; TRBD2 matches at 10 bases. Germline loops: CDR1 MDHEN, CDR2 SYDVKM. CDR3 length equals 16 residues. Losses at the gene ends were 3 bases for V and 5 bases for J; bases not matched to a gene: 7. CDR3 residues: CASSFSSGRSHNEQFF. The CDR3 DNA follows: TGTGCCAGCAGTTTCTCTAGCGGGAGATCCCACAATGAGCAGTTCTTC.

The CDR3 sequence: CASSLGTSGGELFF. CDR3 in DNA: TGTGCCAGCAGCTTGGGTACTAGCGGTGGGGAGCTGTTTTTT. The rearrangement links TRBV5-6 to TRBJ2-2, with 8 bases aligning to TRBD2. Trimming took 0 bases from V and 8 from J; bases not matched to a gene: 3. The germline V gene encodes CDR1 SGHDT and CDR2 YYEEEE. The CDR3 has 14 amino acids.

The chain joins TRBV6-1 to TRBJ1-2, with no clear D. This CDR3 has 15 residues. V gave up 0 bases and J gave up 3 bases, with 11 bases separating them. Germline-derived CDR1 and CDR2 are MNHNS and SASEGT. CDR3 nucleotides: TGTGCCAGCAGTGAAGCGATAGTGCGGGACTATGGCTACACCTTC. Protein: CASSEAIVRDYGYTF.

The J gene is TRBJ2-1, the V gene TRBV9, with 9 positions matching TRBD2. CDR3 length equals 13 residues. Germline CDR1 and CDR2: SGDLS and YYNGEE. V lost 7 bases and J lost 8; bases outside the gene matches: 7. CDR3 sequence (DNA): TGTGCCAGCCAAGCGGGAGGTAGGGATGAGCAGTTCTTC. It specifies CASQAGGRDEQFF.

The V gene is TRBV7-9, the J gene TRBJ2-3; D is perhaps TRBD2 (6 bases). Looked up from germline, CDR1 is SEHNR and CDR2 is FQNEAQ (reference sequence). CDR3 length: 17 residues. V was pared by 6 bases and J by 2 bases, with 21 bases between. The CDR3: CASSSTGTQKYTDTQYF. DNA for the CDR3: TGTGCCAGCAGTTCTACGGGGACTCAGAAATACACAGATACGCAGTATTTT.

V is TRBV14 and J is TRBJ2-1, with TRBD2 identical over 11 bases. Germline lookup yields CDR1 SGHDN and CDR2 FVKESK. V was clipped by 5 bases and J by 8 bases; unmatched bases: 8. There are 15 residues in the CDR3. Written as DNA, the CDR3 is TGTGCCAGCAGCTATCGACTAGCGGGATGGGATGAGCAGTTCTTC. Translating it yields CASSYRLAGWDEQFF.

The V call is TRBV7-9, the J call TRBJ2-1; TRBD2 matches 13 bases. Trimming took 9 bases from V and 5 from J; bases not matched to a gene: 1. CDR3 size: 13 residues. Germline-derived CDR1 and CDR2 are SEHNR and FQNEAQ (reference sequence). Written as DNA, the CDR3 is TGTGCCAGTGGACTAGCGGGAGACAATGAGCAGTTCTTC. This sequence encodes CASGLAGDNEQFF.

J is TRBJ1-1 and V is TRBV7-2; D is possibly TRBD1 (5 bases). Germline CDR1 is SGHTA and CDR2 is FQGNSA. The CDR3 is made up of 15 amino acids. V gave up 2 bases and J gave up 1 base, with 11 bases separating them. The CDR3 here is CASSLTGQGNTEAFF. CDR3 nucleotides: TGTGCCAGCAGCTTAACGGGCCAGGGGAACACTGAAGCTTTCTTT.

This clone came up once. The rearrangement joins TRBV19 to TRBJ2-1; TRBD2 aligns across 9 bases. J gave up 12 bases and V 6 bases, and 9 bases lay outside the gene matches. This CDR3 is 13 amino acids long. Germline V gene lookup returns CDR1 LNHDA and CDR2 SQIVND (reference sequence). The CDR3 DNA reads as TGTGCCAGTAGCACGGGACTAGCTGGAAGGCAGTTCTTC. Translating it yields CASSTGLAGRQFF.

The chain is built from TRBV11-3 and TRBJ2-7, with D unclear. Trimming cost V 8 bases and J 2 bases, with 19 bases left between them. CDR1 is SGHNT, CDR2 YENEEA, per germline. CDR3 length: 15 amino acids. The CDR3 reads CASVSTPPETYEQYF. CDR3 in DNA: TGTGCCAGCGTGTCCACGCCCCCGGAGACCTACGAGCAGTACTTC.

This clone was observed once. The rearrangement joins TRBV14 to TRBJ2-3; 8 positions match TRBD2. The CDR3 runs to 11 residues. CDR1 and CDR2 (germline): SGHDN, FVKESK. J lost 14 bases, V lost 4 bases, and 5 bases had no gene match. The CDR3 sequence is CASSPSGPVYF. CDR3 nucleotides: TGTGCCAGCAGCCCTAGCGGGCCGGTGTATTTT. The full variable domain, its missing parts supplied by reference TRBV14 and TRBJ2-3, is EAGVTQFPSHSVIEKGQTVTLRCDPISGHDNLYWYRRVMGKEIKFLLHFVKESKQDESGMPNNRFLAERTGGTYSTLKVQPAELEDSGVYFCASSPSGPVYFGPGTRLTVL.

The sample holds many counts of this clone. Other DNA sequences within the sample encode an identical CDR3. The chain is built from TRBV28 and TRBJ2-7; 11 positions match TRBD1. V lost 5 bases, J lost 4 bases, and 4 bases stayed unmatched. Germline-derived CDR1 and CDR2 are MDHEN and SYDVKM. The CDR3 has 14 residues. The CDR3 DNA reads as TGTGCCAGCAGTCCGGGGACAGGGGGTTACGAGCAGTACTTC. Encoded protein: CASSPGTGGYEQYF.

Concerning this clone itself: The same CDR3 is also encoded by other DNA sequences in this sample. The chain has TRBV4-1 and TRBJ2-7; 11 positions agree with TRBD1. The CDR3 runs to 15 residues. The V gene end was trimmed by 2 bases and the J gene end by 3 bases; junction bases not matched to a gene: 3. Germline V lookup: CDR1 MGHRA, CDR2 YSYEKL. The CDR3 protein is CASSQTGTGGYEQYF. CDR3 nucleotides: TGCGCCAGCAGCCAAACAGGGACAGGGGGCTACGAGCAGTACTTC.

This clone was seen more than once but under ten times. The chain combines TRBV4-1 with TRBJ2-2; D is possibly TRBD2 (5 bases). The germline V gene encodes CDR1 MGHRA and CDR2 YSYEKL. The CDR3 extends over 13 amino acids. The V end was cut by 3 bases, the J end by 7 bases, with 9 bases between. This CDR3 is CASSHTGGGELFF. Here the CDR3 DNA reads TGCGCCAGCAGCCATACCGGAGGCGGGGAGCTGTTTTTT.

The chain employs TRBV4-1 and TRBJ2-1, with D possibly being TRBD2 (6 bases). The germline V and J ends were trimmed by 2 bases and 0 bases, with 14 bases remaining between them. The CDR3 spans 17 residues. The germline V gene encodes CDR1 MGHRA and CDR2 YSYEKL. In DNA, the CDR3 is TGCGCCAGCAGCCAACGACGCCTAGCGTACTCCTACAATGAGCAGTTCTTC. Encoded protein: CASSQRRLAYSYNEQFF.

The chain has TRBV5-4 and TRBJ1-2; 7 nucleotides line up with TRBD1. This CDR3 is 14 amino acids long. Germline values: CDR1 SGHNT, CDR2 YYREEE (reference sequence). Unmatched junction bases numbered 3, after V lost 0 bases and J lost 4 bases. The chain's CDR3 is CASSLETGPYGYTF. The CDR3 nucleotides read TGTGCCAGCAGCTTGGAGACAGGGCCCTATGGCTACACCTTC.

This rearrangement joins TRBV5-6 to TRBJ2-3; D is unclear. The CDR3 has 15 amino acids. V lost 3 bases to trimming and J lost 6 bases, with 17 bases between them. The germline CDR1 and CDR2 sequences are SGHDT and YYEEEE. Here the CDR3 DNA reads TGTGCCAGCAGCTCCAAGATAGTCCGCGGCGATACGCAGTATTTT. Translation: CASSSKIVRGDTQYF. Full variable domain (rest looked up from reference TRBV5-6 and TRBJ2-3): DAGVTQSPTHLIKTRGQQVTLRCSPKSGHDTVSWYQQALGQGPQFIFQYYEEEERQRGNFPDRFSGHQFPNYSSELNVNALLLGDSALYLCASSSKIVRGDTQYFGPGTRLTVL.

In its sample, this clone was seen once. The V call is TRBV6-6, the J call TRBJ2-2; TRBD1 matches 8 bases. Germline V gene lookup returns CDR1 MNHNY and CDR2 SVGAGI (reference sequence). Germline trimming cut 5 bases from V and 4 bases from J; bases unmatched to any gene: 6. The CDR3 has 15 residues. This CDR3 is CASSPRQGSTGELFF. CDR3 sequence (DNA): TGTGCCAGCAGTCCCAGACAGGGGAGCACCGGGGAGCTGTTTTTT.

The chain recombines TRBV3-1 (or the pseudogene TRBV3-2) with TRBJ2-1; 11 nucleotides agree with TRBD2. Germline V CDR1 and CDR2: LGHDT, YNNKEL (reference sequence). This CDR3 region has 17 residues. V gave up 3 bases and J gave up 8 bases; unmatched junction bases: 12. CDR3 sequence reads: CASSHPTVAGGPYEQFF. CDR3 nucleotide sequence: TGTGCCAGCAGCCACCCTACGGTAGCGGGAGGGCCCTATGAGCAGTTCTTC.

The chain has TRBV27 and TRBJ2-7, with 8 nucleotides matching TRBD1. The germline V gene has CDR1 MNHEY and CDR2 SMNVEV (reference sequence). V shed 5 bases, J shed 2 bases, and the junction held 8 bases outside the gene matches. The CDR3 runs 15 residues. CDR3: CASSTTGGSTYEQYF. CDR3 coding DNA: TGTGCCAGCAGTACCACAGGGGGGTCAACCTACGAGCAGTACTTC.